A selection of T cell receptor beta chains follows, all from one sample in a study of control samples from healthy donors and cancer patients. Clones were sequenced by immunoSEQ multiplex PCR, and TCRdb holds only the in-frame ones, with some missing. This sample carries 93,000 or so clones, approximately 90% of them seen once, and the ten largest clones take approximately 20%. Sequenced material: PBMCs. These receptors were taken from a man between 60 and 75 years old with lung cancer. Both conserved end residues are part of each CDR3. Each record gives: clone size, D gene, V gene, J gene, CDR3 protein, CDR3 DNA. D genes are given only for firm matches. Only some rows state a clone size, as once, few, many or a class for expanded clones.

clone_size: NA; d_call: TRBD2; v_call: TRBV6-5; j_call: TRBJ2-1; cdr3_aa: CASNLSGGYNEQFF; cdr3_nt: TGTGCCAGCAATCTTAGCGGGGGATATAATGAGCAGTTCTTC
clone_size: NA; d_call: NA; v_call: TRBV30; j_call: TRBJ1-4; cdr3_aa: CAWSVRGAEKLFF; cdr3_nt: TGTGCCTGGAGTGTACGGGGGGCCGAAAAACTGTTTTTT
clone_size: NA; d_call: TRBD1; v_call: TRBV6-5; j_call: TRBJ2-7; cdr3_aa: CASRLTGQGTYEQYF; cdr3_nt: TGTGCCAGCAGATTGACGGGACAGGGAACCTACGAGCAGTACTTC
clone_size: NA; d_call: NA; v_call: TRBV5-5; j_call: TRBJ1-4; cdr3_aa: CASSLKGATNEKLFF; cdr3_nt: TGTGCCAGCAGCTTGAAGGGAGCAACTAATGAAAAACTGTTTTTT
clone_size: NA; d_call: NA; v_call: TRBV19; j_call: TRBJ2-5; cdr3_aa: CASRRQGQGETQYF; cdr3_nt: TGTGCCAGTAGGCGTCAGGGGCAAGGAGAGACCCAGTACTTC
clone_size: NA; d_call: TRBD2; v_call: TRBV13; j_call: TRBJ2-3; cdr3_aa: CASSSTLAGGRDTQYF; cdr3_nt: TGTGCCAGCAGCTCAACTCTAGCGGGGGGCAGGGATACGCAGTATTTT
clone_size: NA; d_call: TRBD1; v_call: TRBV30; j_call: TRBJ1-6; cdr3_aa: CALGTAYNSPLHF; cdr3_nt: TGTGCCTTAGGGACAGCCTATAATTCACCCCTCCACTTT
clone_size: NA; d_call: NA; v_call: TRBV7-2; j_call: TRBJ2-4; cdr3_aa: CASSLVVGGDIQYF; cdr3_nt: TGTGCCAGCAGCTTAGTCGTAGGTGGAGACATTCAGTACTTC
clone_size: NA; d_call: TRBD2; v_call: TRBV5-1; j_call: TRBJ2-5; cdr3_aa: CASSPRASGEETQYF; cdr3_nt: TGCGCCAGCAGCCCGAGGGCTAGCGGAGAAGAGACCCAGTACTTC
clone_size: once; d_call: NA; v_call: TRBV7-3; j_call: TRBJ2-5; cdr3_aa: CASSPFGDKETQYF; cdr3_nt: TGTGCCAGCAGCCCCTTTGGAGATAAAGAGACCCAGTACTTC
clone_size: NA; d_call: TRBD2; v_call: TRBV27; j_call: TRBJ2-2; cdr3_aa: CPRRPDPRGGRTGELFF; cdr3_nt: TGTCCCCGCCGTCCAGACCCGCGGGGGGGCCGGACCGGGGAGCTGTTTTTT
clone_size: few; d_call: TRBD1; v_call: TRBV2; j_call: TRBJ1-5; cdr3_aa: CASGGTELWQPQHF; cdr3_nt: TGTGCCAGCGGGGGGACAGAGCTTTGGCAGCCCCAGCATTTT
clone_size: once; d_call: NA; v_call: TRBV11-3; j_call: TRBJ1-1; cdr3_aa: CASSLEGPQTEAFF; cdr3_nt: TGTGCCAGCAGCTTAGAGGGGCCTCAAACTGAAGCTTTCTTT
clone_size: NA; d_call: NA; v_call: TRBV11-2; j_call: TRBJ1-4; cdr3_aa: CASSLGHRDEKLFF; cdr3_nt: TGTGCCAGCAGCTTAGGTCACAGAGATGAAAAACTGTTTTTT
clone_size: NA; d_call: TRBD1; v_call: TRBV6-5; j_call: TRBJ1-5; cdr3_aa: CASSSDRANQPQHF; cdr3_nt: TGTGCCAGCAGTTCCGACAGGGCTAATCAGCCCCAGCATTTT
clone_size: NA; d_call: TRBD1; v_call: TRBV5-1; j_call: TRBJ1-6; cdr3_aa: CASSSGQGALVSPLHF; cdr3_nt: TGCGCCAGCAGCTCGGGACAGGGGGCTTTAGTTTCACCCCTCCACTTT
clone_size: few; d_call: TRBD2; v_call: TRBV5-1; j_call: TRBJ2-3; cdr3_aa: CASSLAAGGGGGSTQYF; cdr3_nt: TGCGCCAGCAGCTTGGCCGCTGGCGGGGGGGGAGGAAGCACGCAGTATTTT
clone_size: few; d_call: NA; v_call: TRBV4-1; j_call: TRBJ1-2; cdr3_aa: CASSQRAGDGGNYGYTF; cdr3_nt: TGCGCCAGCAGCCAAAGGGCAGGAGACGGGGGAAACTATGGCTACACCTTC
clone_size: NA; d_call: TRBD2; v_call: TRBV10-3; j_call: TRBJ2-5; cdr3_aa: CAISAGTSGQETQYF; cdr3_nt: TGTGCCATCAGTGCCGGGACTAGCGGACAAGAGACCCAGTACTTC
clone_size: once; d_call: NA; v_call: TRBV6-5; j_call: TRBJ1-5; cdr3_aa: CASDWGNQPQHF; cdr3_nt: TGTGCCAGTGATTGGGGAAATCAGCCCCAGCATTTT
clone_size: NA; d_call: TRBD1; v_call: TRBV7-8; j_call: TRBJ1-2; cdr3_aa: CASSLAGQANQPLSNYGYTF; cdr3_nt: TGTGCCAGCAGCTTAGCGGGACAGGCCAACCAACCACTATCTAACTATGGCTACACCTTC
clone_size: NA; d_call: NA; v_call: TRBV13; j_call: TRBJ1-1; cdr3_aa: CASSPRPGGNTEAFF; cdr3_nt: TGTGCCAGCAGCCCCCGACCGGGAGGGAACACTGAAGCTTTCTTT
clone_size: NA; d_call: NA; v_call: TRBV7-2; j_call: TRBJ2-5; cdr3_aa: CASSLAVETQYF; cdr3_nt: TGTGCCAGCAGCTTAGCGGTTGAGACCCAGTACTTC
clone_size: NA; d_call: NA; v_call: TRBV6-5; j_call: TRBJ1-5; cdr3_aa: CASSSRPGNQPQHF; cdr3_nt: TGTGCCAGCAGTTCCAGGCCTGGCAATCAGCCCCAGCATTTT
clone_size: NA; d_call: TRBD1; v_call: TRBV5-1; j_call: TRBJ2-1; cdr3_aa: CASSLDGQGRNEQFF; cdr3_nt: TGCGCCAGCAGCTTGGATGGACAGGGTAGGAATGAGCAGTTCTTC
clone_size: NA; d_call: TRBD1; v_call: TRBV9; j_call: TRBJ2-5; cdr3_aa: CASSVGGGQRAQETQYF; cdr3_nt: TGTGCCAGCAGCGTAGGAGGGGGACAGAGGGCGCAAGAGACCCAGTACTTC
clone_size: NA; d_call: NA; v_call: TRBV7-9; j_call: TRBJ1-1; cdr3_aa: CSAGMNTEAFF; cdr3_nt: TGTTCAGCAGGGATGAACACTGAAGCTTTCTTT
clone_size: NA; d_call: TRBD2; v_call: TRBV9; j_call: TRBJ2-2; cdr3_aa: CASSLKTSGGATGELFF; cdr3_nt: TGTGCCAGCAGCCTCAAGACTAGCGGGGGGGCGACCGGGGAGCTGTTTTTT
clone_size: NA; d_call: NA; v_call: TRBV5-1; j_call: TRBJ2-5; cdr3_aa: CASSAGTAQETQYF; cdr3_nt: TGCGCCAGCAGCGCGGGGACAGCCCAAGAGACCCAGTACTTC
clone_size: NA; d_call: NA; v_call: TRBV6-1; j_call: TRBJ1-3; cdr3_aa: CASSGSTADSGNTIYF; cdr3_nt: TGTGCCAGCAGTGGATCGACGGCCGACTCTGGAAACACCATATATTTT